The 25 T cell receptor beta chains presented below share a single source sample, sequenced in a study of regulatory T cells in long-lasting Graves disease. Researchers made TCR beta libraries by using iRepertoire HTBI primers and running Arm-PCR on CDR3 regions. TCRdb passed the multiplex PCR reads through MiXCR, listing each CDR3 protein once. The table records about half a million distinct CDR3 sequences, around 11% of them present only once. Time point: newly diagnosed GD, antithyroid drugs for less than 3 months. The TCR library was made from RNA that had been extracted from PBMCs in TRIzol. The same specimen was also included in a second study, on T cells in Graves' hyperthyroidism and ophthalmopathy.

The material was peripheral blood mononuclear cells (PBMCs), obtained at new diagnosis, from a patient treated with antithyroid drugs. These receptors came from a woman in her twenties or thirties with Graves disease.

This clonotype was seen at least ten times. The CDR3 sequence: CASSPFSGAPKQYF. The CDR3 DNA reads TGTGCCAGCAGCCCGTTCTCGGGGGCCCCCAAGCAGTACTTC. V and J are TRBV7-9 and TRBJ2-7; D is possibly TRBD1 or TRBD2 (6 bases each). V was pared by 5 bases and J by 8 bases, with 19 bases between. The CDR3 length is 14 residues. Germline V gives CDR1 SEHNR, CDR2 FQNEAQ (reference sequence).

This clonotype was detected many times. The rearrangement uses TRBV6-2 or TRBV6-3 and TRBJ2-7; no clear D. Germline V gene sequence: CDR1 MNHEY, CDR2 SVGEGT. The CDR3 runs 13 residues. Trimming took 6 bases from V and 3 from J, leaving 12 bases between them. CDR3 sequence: CASRPSTYYEQYF. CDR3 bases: TGTGCCAGCAGGCCCAGTACTTACTACGAGCAGTACTTC.

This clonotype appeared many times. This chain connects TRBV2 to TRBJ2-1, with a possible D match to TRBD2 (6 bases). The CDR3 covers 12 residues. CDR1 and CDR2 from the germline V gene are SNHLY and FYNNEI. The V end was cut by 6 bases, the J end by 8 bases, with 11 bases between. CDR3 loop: CASRELADEQFF. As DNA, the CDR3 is TGTGCCAGCAGGGAACTAGCTGATGAGCAGTTCTTC.

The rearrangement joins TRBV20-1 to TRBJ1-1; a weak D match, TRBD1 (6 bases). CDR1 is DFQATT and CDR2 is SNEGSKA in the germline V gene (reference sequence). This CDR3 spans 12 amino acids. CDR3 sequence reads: CRQGDMNTEAFF. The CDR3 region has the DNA TGCAGACAGGGAGATATGAACACTGAAGCTTTCTTT.

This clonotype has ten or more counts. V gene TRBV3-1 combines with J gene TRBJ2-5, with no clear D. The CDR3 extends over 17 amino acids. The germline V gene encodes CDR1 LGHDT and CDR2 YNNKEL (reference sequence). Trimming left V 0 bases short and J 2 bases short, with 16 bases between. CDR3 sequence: CASSQDPASGWQETQYF. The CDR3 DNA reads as TGTGCCAGCAGCCAAGATCCGGCGTCAGGATGGCAAGAGACCCAGTACTTC.

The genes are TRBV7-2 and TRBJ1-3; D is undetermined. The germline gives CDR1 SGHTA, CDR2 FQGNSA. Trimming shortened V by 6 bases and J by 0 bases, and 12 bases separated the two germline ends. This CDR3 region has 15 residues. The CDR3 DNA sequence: TGTGCCAGCAGTTCGGGCCTCAACTCTGGAAACACCATATATTTT. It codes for CASSSGLNSGNTIYF.

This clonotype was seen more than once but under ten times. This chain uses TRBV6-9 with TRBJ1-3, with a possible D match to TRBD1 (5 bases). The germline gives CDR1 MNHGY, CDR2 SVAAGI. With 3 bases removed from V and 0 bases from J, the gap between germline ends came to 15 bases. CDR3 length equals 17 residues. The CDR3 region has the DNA TGTGCCAGCAGTTACCAAAACAGGCCAACCTCTGGAAACACCATATATTTT. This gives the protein CASSYQNRPTSGNTIYF.

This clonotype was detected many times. CDR3 bases: TGCAGTGCTACTTCCGGGACCCACAATGAGCAGTTCTTC. This encodes CSATSGTHNEQFF. The rearrangement joins TRBV20-1 to TRBJ2-1; D tentatively reads TRBD1 or TRBD2 (5 bases each). Trimming shortened V by 4 bases and J by 5 bases, and 12 bases separated the two germline ends. Germline values: CDR1 DFQATT, CDR2 SNEGSKA (reference sequence). The length of the CDR3 is 13 residues.

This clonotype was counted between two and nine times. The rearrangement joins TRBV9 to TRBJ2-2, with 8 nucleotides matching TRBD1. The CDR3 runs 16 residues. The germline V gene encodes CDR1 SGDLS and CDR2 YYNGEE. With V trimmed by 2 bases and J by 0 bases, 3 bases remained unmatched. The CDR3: CASSVAGGANTGELFF. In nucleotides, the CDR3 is TGTGCCAGCAGCGTGGCAGGGGGCGCGAACACCGGGGAGCTGTTTTTT.

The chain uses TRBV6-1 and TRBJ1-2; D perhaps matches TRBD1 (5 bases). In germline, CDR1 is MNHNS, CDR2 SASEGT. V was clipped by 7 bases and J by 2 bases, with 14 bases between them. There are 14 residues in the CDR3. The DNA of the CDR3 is TGTGCCAGCACCGAGGGACCGCCGAACTATGGCTACACCTTC. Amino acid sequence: CASTEGPPNYGYTF.

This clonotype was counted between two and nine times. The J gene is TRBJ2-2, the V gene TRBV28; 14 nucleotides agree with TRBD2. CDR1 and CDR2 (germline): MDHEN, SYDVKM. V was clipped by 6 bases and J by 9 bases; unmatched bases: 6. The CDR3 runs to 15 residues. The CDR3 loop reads CASRSGLAGARELFF. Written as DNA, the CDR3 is TGTGCCAGCAGATCGGGACTAGCGGGAGCAAGGGAGCTGTTTTTT. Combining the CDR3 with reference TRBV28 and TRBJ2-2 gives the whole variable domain DVKVTQSSRYLVKRTGEKVFLECVQDMDHENMFWYRQDPGLGLRLIYFSYDVKMKEKGDIPEGYSVSREKKERFSLILESASTNQTSMYLCASRSGLAGARELFFGEGSRLTVL.

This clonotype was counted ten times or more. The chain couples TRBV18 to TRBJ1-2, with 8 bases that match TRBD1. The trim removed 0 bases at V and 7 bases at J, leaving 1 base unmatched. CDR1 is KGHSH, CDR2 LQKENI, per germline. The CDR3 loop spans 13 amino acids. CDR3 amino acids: CASSPPQGAGYTF. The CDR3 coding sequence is TGTGCCAGCTCACCACCGCAGGGGGCTGGCTACACCTTC.

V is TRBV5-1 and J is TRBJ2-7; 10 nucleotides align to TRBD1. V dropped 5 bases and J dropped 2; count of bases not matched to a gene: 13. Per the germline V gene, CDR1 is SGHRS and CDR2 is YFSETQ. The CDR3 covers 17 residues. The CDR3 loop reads CASSRRVWDRGTYEQYF. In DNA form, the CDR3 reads TGCGCCAGCAGTCGACGCGTTTGGGACAGGGGAACCTACGAGCAGTACTTC. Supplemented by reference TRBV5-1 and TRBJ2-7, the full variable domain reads KAGVTQTPRYLIKTRGQQVTLSCSPISGHRSVSWYQQTPGQGLQFLFEYFSETQRNKGNFPGRFSGRQFSNSRSEMNVSTLELGDSALYLCASSRRVWDRGTYEQYFGPGTRLTVT.

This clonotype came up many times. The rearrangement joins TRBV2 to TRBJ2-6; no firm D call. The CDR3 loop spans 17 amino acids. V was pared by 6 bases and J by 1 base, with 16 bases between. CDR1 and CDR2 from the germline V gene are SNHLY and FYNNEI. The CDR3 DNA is TGTGCCAGCAGCCCCTCCCGGACCCGGTCTGGGGCCAACGTCCTGACTTTC. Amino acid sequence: CASSPSRTRSGANVLTF. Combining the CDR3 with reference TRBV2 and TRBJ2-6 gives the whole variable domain EPEVTQTPSHQVTQMGQEVILRCVPISNHLYFYWYRQILGQKVEFLVSFYNNEISEKSEIFDDQFSVERPDGSNFTLKIRSTKLEDSAMYFCASSPSRTRSGANVLTFGAGSRLTVL.

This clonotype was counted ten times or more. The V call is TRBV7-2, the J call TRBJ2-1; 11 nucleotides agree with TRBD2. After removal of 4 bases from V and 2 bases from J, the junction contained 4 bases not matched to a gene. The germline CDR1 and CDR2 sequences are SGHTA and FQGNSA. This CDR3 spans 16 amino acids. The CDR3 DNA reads TGTGCCAGCAGCTCAACTAGCGGGAGCCCCTACAATGAGCAGTTCTTC. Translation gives CASSSTSGSPYNEQFF.

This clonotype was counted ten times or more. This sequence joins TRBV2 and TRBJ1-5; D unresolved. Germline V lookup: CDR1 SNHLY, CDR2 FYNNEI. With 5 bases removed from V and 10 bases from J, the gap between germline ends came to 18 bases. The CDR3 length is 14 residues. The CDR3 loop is CASSQNGRISPQHF. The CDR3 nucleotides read TGTGCCAGCAGTCAGAACGGACGGATCTCCCCCCAGCATTTT. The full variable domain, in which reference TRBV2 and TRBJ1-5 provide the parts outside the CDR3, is EPEVTQTPSHQVTQMGQEVILRCVPISNHLYFYWYRQILGQKVEFLVSFYNNEISEKSEIFDDQFSVERPDGSNFTLKIRSTKLEDSAMYFCASSQNGRISPQHFGDGTRLSIL.

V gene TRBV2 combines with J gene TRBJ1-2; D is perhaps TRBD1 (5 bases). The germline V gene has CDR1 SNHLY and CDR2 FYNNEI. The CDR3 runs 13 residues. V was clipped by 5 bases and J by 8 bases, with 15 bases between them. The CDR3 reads CASSYGGGQGYTF. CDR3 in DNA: TGTGCCAGCAGTTACGGGGGAGGGCAAGGCTACACCTTC. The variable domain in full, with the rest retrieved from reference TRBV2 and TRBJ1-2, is EPEVTQTPSHQVTQMGQEVILRCVPISNHLYFYWYRQILGQKVEFLVSFYNNEISEKSEIFDDQFSVERPDGSNFTLKIRSTKLEDSAMYFCASSYGGGQGYTFGSGTRLTVV.

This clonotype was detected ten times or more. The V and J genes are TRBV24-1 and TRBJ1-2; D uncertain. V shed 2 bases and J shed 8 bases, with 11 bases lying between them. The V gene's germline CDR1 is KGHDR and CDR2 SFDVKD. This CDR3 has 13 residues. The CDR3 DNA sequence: TGTGCCACCAGTGATTCAAGACTTGGGGGCTACACCTTC. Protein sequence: CATSDSRLGGYTF.

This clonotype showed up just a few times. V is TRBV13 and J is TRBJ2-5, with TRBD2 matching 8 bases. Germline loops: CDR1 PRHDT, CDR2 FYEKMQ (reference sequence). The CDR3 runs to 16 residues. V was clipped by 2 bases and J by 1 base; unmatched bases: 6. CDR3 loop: CASSLPVGRAQETQYF. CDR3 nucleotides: TGTGCCAGCAGCTTACCGGTCGGGAGGGCCCAAGAGACCCAGTACTTC.

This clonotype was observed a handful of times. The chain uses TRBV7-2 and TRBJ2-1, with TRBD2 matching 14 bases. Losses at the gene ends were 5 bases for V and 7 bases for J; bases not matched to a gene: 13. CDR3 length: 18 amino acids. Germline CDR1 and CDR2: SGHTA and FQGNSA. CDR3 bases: TGTGCCAGCAGCACAAAGCCGGGACTAGCGGGAGTGACGAATGAGCAGTTCTTC. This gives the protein CASSTKPGLAGVTNEQFF.

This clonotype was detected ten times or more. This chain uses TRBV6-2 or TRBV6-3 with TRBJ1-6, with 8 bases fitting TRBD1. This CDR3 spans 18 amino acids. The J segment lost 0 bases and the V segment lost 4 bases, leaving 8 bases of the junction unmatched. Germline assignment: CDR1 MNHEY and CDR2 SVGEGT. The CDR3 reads CASSSTGGPFSYNSPLHF. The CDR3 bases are TGTGCCAGCAGTTCAACAGGGGGTCCCTTCTCCTATAATTCACCCCTCCACTTT.

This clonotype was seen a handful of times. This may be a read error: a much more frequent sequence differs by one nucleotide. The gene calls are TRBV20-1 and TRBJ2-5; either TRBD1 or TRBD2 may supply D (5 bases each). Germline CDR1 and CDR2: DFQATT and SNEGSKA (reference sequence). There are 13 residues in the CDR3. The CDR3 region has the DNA TGCAGCGCCTGCAGGGAGCTCCAAGGGACCCAGTACTTC. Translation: CSACRELQGTQYF.

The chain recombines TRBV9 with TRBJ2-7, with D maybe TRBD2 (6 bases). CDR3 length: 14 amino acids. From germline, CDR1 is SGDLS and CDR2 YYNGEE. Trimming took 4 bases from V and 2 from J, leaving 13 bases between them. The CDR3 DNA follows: TGTGCCAGCAGCCCTTTAGCGGATGCCTACGAGCAGTACTTC. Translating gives CASSPLADAYEQYF.

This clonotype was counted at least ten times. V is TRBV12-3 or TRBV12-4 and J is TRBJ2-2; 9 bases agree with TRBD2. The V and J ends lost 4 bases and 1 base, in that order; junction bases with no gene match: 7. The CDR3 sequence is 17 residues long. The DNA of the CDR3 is TGTGCCAGCAGTTCCTACCTAGCGGGGATGAACACCGGGGAGCTGTTTTTT. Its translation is CASSSYLAGMNTGELFF.

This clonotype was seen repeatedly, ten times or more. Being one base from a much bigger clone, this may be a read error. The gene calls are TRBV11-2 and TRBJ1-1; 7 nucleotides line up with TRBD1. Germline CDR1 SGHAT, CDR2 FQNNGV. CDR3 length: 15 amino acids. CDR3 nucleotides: TGTGCCAGCGGCTTAGACAGGGTAAGGAACACTGAAGCTTTCTTT. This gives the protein CASGLDRVRNTEAFF.